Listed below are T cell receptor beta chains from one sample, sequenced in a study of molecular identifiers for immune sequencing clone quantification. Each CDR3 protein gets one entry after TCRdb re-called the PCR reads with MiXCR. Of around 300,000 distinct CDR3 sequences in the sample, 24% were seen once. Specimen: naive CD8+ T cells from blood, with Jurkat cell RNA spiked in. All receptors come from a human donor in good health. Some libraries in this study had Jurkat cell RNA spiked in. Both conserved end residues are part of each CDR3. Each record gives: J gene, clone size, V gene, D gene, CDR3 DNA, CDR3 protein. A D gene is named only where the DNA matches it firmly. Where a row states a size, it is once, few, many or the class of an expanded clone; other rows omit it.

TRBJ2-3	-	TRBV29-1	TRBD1	TGCAGCGTTGTACCCACGGGACAGCTCTTAACGGATACGCAGTATTTT	CSVVPTGQLLTDTQYF
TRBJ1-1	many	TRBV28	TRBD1	TGTGCCAGCAGTTTCAAAACAGGGGACGGCACTGAAGCTTTCTTT	CASSFKTGDGTEAFF
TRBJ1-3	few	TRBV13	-	TGTGCCAGCAGCTTAAGGGGTCTATCTGGAAACACCATATATTTT	CASSLRGLSGNTIYF
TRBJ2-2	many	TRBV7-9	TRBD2	TGTGCCAGCAGCCTTGGGAGGGATAACACCGGGGAGCTGTTTTTT	CASSLGRDNTGELFF
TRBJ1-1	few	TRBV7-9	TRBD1	TGTGCCAGCAGGGACACAGGGGAAAGGGGCACTGAAGCTTTCTTT	CASRDTGERGTEAFF
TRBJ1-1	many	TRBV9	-	TGTGCCAGCAGCGATATGAACACTGAAGCTTTCTTT	CASSDMNTEAFF
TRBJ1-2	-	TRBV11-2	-	TGTGACAGCAGCTTAGTAGAGAGGACAGCCTATTATGGCTACACCTTC	CDSSLVERTAYYGYTF
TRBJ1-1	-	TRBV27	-	TGTGCCAGCCGTTTAACCCAGAACACTGAAGCTTTCTTT	CASRLTQNTEAFF
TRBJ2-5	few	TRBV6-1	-	TGTGCCAGCAGCCGAGGAGGGACTTTCCAAGAGACCCAGTACTTC	CASSRGGTFQETQYF
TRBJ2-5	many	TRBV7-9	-	TGTGCCAGCAGCCCGGACGGAGACCAAGAGACCCAGTACTTC	CASSPDGDQETQYF
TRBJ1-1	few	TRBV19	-	TGTGCCAGTAGTATAGGTATCAACACTGAAGCTTTCTTT	CASSIGINTEAFF
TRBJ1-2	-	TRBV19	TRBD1	TGTGCCACCCTGAGGCTGGGCCAGGGGGCCTATGGCTACACCTTC	CATLRLGQGAYGYTF
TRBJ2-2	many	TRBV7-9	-	TGTGCCAGCAGCTTCCGAGTGTCCCCGGACACCGGGGAGCTGTTTTTT	CASSFRVSPDTGELFF
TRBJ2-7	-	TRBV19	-	TGTGCCGGTAGTACGAGCTACGAGCAGTACTTC	CAGSTSYEQYF
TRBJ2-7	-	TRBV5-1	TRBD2	TGCGCCAGCAGCTCAACGGGACTAACTTACGATGAGCAGTACTTC	CASSSTGLTYDEQYF
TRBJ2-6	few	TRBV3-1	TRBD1	TGTGCCAGCAGCCACAACAGGGGGCTCCTCCAGGCCGGGGCCAACGTCCTGACTTTC	CASSHNRGLLQAGANVLTF
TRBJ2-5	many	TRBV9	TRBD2	TGTGCCAGCTCCAGCGGAGCGGGGGGGACAGAGACCCAGTACTTC	CASSSGAGGTETQYF
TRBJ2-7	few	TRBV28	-	TGTGCCAGCAGTTTAGGGTCCCGGGACTGGGGTGATGGGGAGCAGTACTTC	CASSLGSRDWGDGEQYF
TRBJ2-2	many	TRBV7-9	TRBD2	TGTGCCAGCAGCTCGACTAGCGGGGTGAACACCGGGGAGCTGTTTTTT	CASSSTSGVNTGELFF
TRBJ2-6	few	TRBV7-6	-	TGTGCCAGCAGCTTAGGACAGAGCTTCTCTGGGGCCAACGTCCTGACTTTC	CASSLGQSFSGANVLTF